These 15 T cell receptor beta chains originate from one sample sequenced in a study of spatial heterogeneity in lung cancer. The time point here: sample taken at primary tumor resection. Whole RNA from tumor, nontumor lung or frozen PBMC was sequenced unsorted. TCRdb called the 5' RACE reads again in MiXCR, with one record for every CDR3 protein. This table has 95,000 or so distinct CDR3 sequences, roughly 8.7% appearing once. This specimen was PBMCs, taken at surgery. The receptors shown here come from a male donor with early-stage non-small cell lung cancer.

This clonotype occurred many times. The CDR3 loop is CASSPVGGLTDTQYF. CDR3 sequence (DNA): TGTGCCAGCAGCCCAGTCGGGGGGCTCACAGATACGCAGTATTTT. The chain carries TRBV7-9 and TRBJ2-3; TRBD2 is a possible D gene (7 bases). The CDR3 spans 15 residues. With 5 bases removed from V and 2 bases from J, the gap between germline ends came to 14 bases. Germline V gene data show CDR1 as SEHNR and CDR2 as FQNEAQ (reference sequence).

The chain recombines TRBV10-3 with TRBJ2-6, with D unclear. V shed 8 bases and J shed 0 bases, with 8 bases lying between them. Germline V gene lookup returns CDR1 ENHRY and CDR2 SYGVKD. CDR3 length equals 14 residues. CDR3 residues: CAIGVVSGANVLTF. Here the CDR3 DNA reads TGTGCCATCGGCGTGGTCTCTGGGGCCAACGTCCTGACTTTC.

The sample holds a few counts of this clonotype. The chain uses TRBV9 and TRBJ2-2; D remains unclear. V dropped 4 bases and J dropped 5 bases, with 12 bases sitting between them. The CDR3 is made up of 14 amino acids. The germline CDR1 and CDR2 sequences are SGDLS and YYNGEE. CDR3 nucleotide sequence: TGTGCCAGCAGCTTAATCGAGTTGACCGGGGAGCTGTTTTTT. This sequence encodes CASSLIELTGELFF.

By share of the sample, this clonotype is medium-sized. The chain couples TRBV10-3 to TRBJ2-3; D gene uncertain. V lost 10 bases and J 1 base, leaving 12 bases between the germline ends. CDR1 and CDR2 from the germline V gene are ENHRY and SYGVKD. The CDR3 length is 13 residues. CDR3 region: CATSGDGTDTQYF. For the CDR3, the DNA is TGTGCCACCTCGGGCGATGGCACAGATACGCAGTATTTT.

At least ten counts were recorded for this clonotype. The rearrangement links TRBV6-5 to TRBJ1-2; the D gene is possibly TRBD1 (5 bases). Germline V gene sequence: CDR1 MNHEY, CDR2 SVGAGI. The germline V and J ends were trimmed by 0 bases and 8 bases, with 13 bases remaining between them. This CDR3 has 14 residues. The CDR3 protein is CASSYSQGMNGYTF. CDR3 in DNA: TGTGCCAGCAGTTACTCGCAGGGAATGAACGGCTACACCTTC.

This clonotype appeared a few times. The chain joins TRBV28 to TRBJ2-2, with 8 bases identical to TRBD2. CDR1 is MDHEN and CDR2 is SYDVKM in the germline V gene. Trimming took 6 bases from V and 7 from J; bases not matched to a gene: 10. There are 15 residues in the CDR3. CDR3 residues: CASRPPSGRIGELFF. In DNA form, the CDR3 reads TGTGCCAGCAGGCCCCCGAGCGGGAGAATCGGGGAGCTGTTTTTT.

This CDR3 is CASRAGPSNTGELFF. CDR3 DNA: TGTGCCAGCAGAGCGGGACCTTCGAACACCGGGGAGCTGTTTTTT. This sequence joins TRBV6-2 or TRBV6-3 and TRBJ2-2; 7 bases match TRBD2. The ends lost 6 bases at V and 0 bases at J; junction bases unmatched: 4. The CDR3 has 15 residues. The germline CDR1 and CDR2 sequences are MNHEY and SVGEGT.

In this sample, this clonotype turned up many times. The chain is built from TRBV18 and TRBJ2-2; maybe TRBD2 (6 bases). Germline V gene lookup returns CDR1 KGHSH and CDR2 LQKENI. The V gene lost 4 bases and the J gene lost 5 bases, with 8 bases spanning the gap. This CDR3 has 13 amino acids. CDR3 coding DNA: TGTGCCAGCTCACAGGAGGGAACCGGGGAGCTGTTTTTT. The encoded protein is CASSQEGTGELFF.

This clonotype was observed many times. The chain links TRBV29-1 to TRBJ2-1; TRBD2 might be the D (5 bases). Germline CDR1 reads SQVTM; CDR2 reads ANQGSEA. V dropped 7 bases and J dropped 7 bases, with 8 bases sitting between them. This CDR3 is built from 10 residues. The CDR3 bases are TGCAGCGCCCAGCGGAATGAGCAGTTCTTC. Its protein product is CSAQRNEQFF.

This clonotype was observed a handful of times. The genes are TRBV6-5 and TRBJ2-3; tentative D call: TRBD2 (5 bases). Germline-derived CDR1 and CDR2 are MNHEY and SVGAGI. The V and J ends lost 4 bases and 6 bases respectively, with 14 bases between them. This CDR3 has 14 amino acids. CDR3 sequence (DNA): TGTGCCAGCAGTTGGAGAGGGATAAGGGATACGCAGTATTTT. This gives the protein CASSWRGIRDTQYF.

This clonotype came up a few times. J is TRBJ2-7 and V is TRBV30; a weak D match, TRBD2 (6 bases). This CDR3 contains 14 residues. CDR1 GTSNPN and CDR2 SVGIG come from the germline V gene (reference sequence). Trimming shortened V by 4 bases and J by 1 base, and 14 bases separated the two germline ends. This CDR3 reads CAWNPTSSSYEQYF. The CDR3 coding sequence is TGTGCCTGGAACCCTACTAGCTCTTCCTACGAGCAGTACTTC.

The gene calls are TRBV29-1 and TRBJ2-7; 8 bases map to TRBD2. Unmatched junction bases numbered 4, after V lost 3 bases and J lost 3 bases. CDR1 and CDR2 from the germline V gene are SQVTM and ANQGSEA. The CDR3 length is 13 residues. Written as DNA, the CDR3 is TGCAGCGTTGAGGGACTAGACGACTACGAGCAGTACTTC. As protein: CSVEGLDDYEQYF.

This clonotype has just a few counts. The V call is TRBV29-1, the J call TRBJ2-5; 9 bases fit TRBD2. The CDR3 contains 16 residues. Trimming removed 4 bases from V and 5 bases from J; junction bases left unmatched: 14. The germline V gene has CDR1 SQVTM and CDR2 ANQGSEA. The CDR3, as DNA: TGCAGCGTTGCCGCAGCGGGGGGCCGAGGGTGGGAGACCCAGTACTTC. The encoded protein is CSVAAAGGRGWETQYF.

Only a few counts were recorded for this clonotype. The chain carries TRBV6-5 and TRBJ2-7, with 12 bases matching TRBD1. Per germline, CDR1 MNHEY and CDR2 SVGAGI. Unmatched junction bases numbered 2, after V lost 4 bases and J lost 4 bases. This CDR3 contains 14 residues. CDR3 loop: CASSWDRGPYEQYF. CDR3 in DNA: TGTGCCAGCAGTTGGGACAGGGGGCCTTACGAGCAGTACTTC.

As to this clonotype: Being one base from a much bigger clone, this may be a read error. The CDR3 loop is CASSQVGSNEKLSF. DNA for the CDR3: TGTGCCAGCAGCCAAGTGGGCAGTAATGAAAAACTGTCTTTT. This sequence joins TRBV3-1 and TRBJ1-4; no definite D call. This CDR3 has 14 amino acids. CDR1 is LGHDT and CDR2 is YNNKEL in the germline V gene (reference sequence).